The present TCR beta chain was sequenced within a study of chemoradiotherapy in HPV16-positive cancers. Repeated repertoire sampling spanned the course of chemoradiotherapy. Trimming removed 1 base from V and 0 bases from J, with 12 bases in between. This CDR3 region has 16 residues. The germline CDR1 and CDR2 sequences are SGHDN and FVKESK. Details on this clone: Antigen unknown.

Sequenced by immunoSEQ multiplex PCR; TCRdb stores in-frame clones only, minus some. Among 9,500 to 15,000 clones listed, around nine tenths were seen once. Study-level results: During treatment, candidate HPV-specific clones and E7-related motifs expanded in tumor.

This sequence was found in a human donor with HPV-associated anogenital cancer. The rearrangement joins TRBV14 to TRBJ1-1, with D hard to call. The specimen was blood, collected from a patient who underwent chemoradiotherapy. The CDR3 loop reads CASSQVIGSMNTEAFF. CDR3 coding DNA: TGTGCCAGCAGCCAAGTTATAGGTAGTATGAACACTGAAGCTTTCTTT. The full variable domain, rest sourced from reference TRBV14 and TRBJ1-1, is EAGVTQFPSHSVIEKGQTVTLRCDPISGHDNLYWYRRVMGKEIKFLLHFVKESKQDESGMPNNRFLAERTGGTYSTLKVQPAELEDSGVYFCASSQVIGSMNTEAFFGQGTRLTVV.